This note documents a single T cell receptor beta chain sequence. This specimen comes from a study of blood T cell repertoires in COVID-19. About the study: Sample material is recorded as cDNA or gDNA derived from T cells, B-cell-depleted T cells, or PBMCs.

Authors' analysis steps: For nucleated cells, counts were estimated from reference gene primer amplification. Sequencing was performed with immunoSEQ multiplex PCR; in TCRdb, only in-frame clones are kept and a portion is missing. Clone size and V and J calls were adopted from that table, with D and trimming inferred from the DNA. The sample yields 200,000 to 300,000 clones, roughly 80% seen once. CDR3 length equals 17 residues. Germline values: CDR1 LNHNV, CDR2 YYDKDF (reference sequence). Trimming took 0 bases from V and 9 from J; bases not matched to a gene: 9. J is TRBJ2-1 and V is TRBV15, with TRBD2 matching over 12 bases. The clonotype comes from a woman aged 55-70 years with active or convalescent COVID-19. Sequenced sample: peripheral blood. In DNA form, the CDR3 reads TGTGCCACCAGCAGAGATGGGACTAGCGGGTTCCTGGGTGAGCAGTTCTTC. This sequence encodes CATSRDGTSGFLGEQFF.